This entry concerns a single TCR beta chain. Its antigen is as yet unknown. TCRdb redid the calling of the 5' RACE reads with MiXCR, one entry per CDR3 protein. Of more than 9,500 distinct CDR3 sequences listed, roughly half were seen once; the top ten hold more than 10%. This CDR3 spans 16 amino acids. From germline, CDR1 is SQVTM and CDR2 ANQGSEA. V was clipped by 8 bases and J by 0 bases, with 22 bases between them. Overall study results and limits: Tumor memory CD4+ T cell TCR gene usage clustered with blood and lymph node memory CD4+ cells and lymph node naive CD4+ cells. Tumor Treg TCRs overlapped most with tumor naive CD4+ cells.

Treg sorting used a CD4+CD25+CD127-/low gate. The specimen sequenced was tumor-infiltrating Tregs sorted from the breast tumor. The TCR sequence derives from a female donor with breast cancer. V is TRBV29-1 and J is TRBJ1-1; D may be TRBD1 (6 bases). CDR3 region: CSHSNGLGALNTEAFF. CDR3 sequence (DNA): TGCAGCCACTCAAACGGGTTGGGGGCGTTGAACACTGAAGCTTTCTTT.